This T cell receptor (beta chain) was recovered during a study of shared clonotypes between healthy human individuals. Profiled with immunoSEQ multiplex PCR; TCRdb holds only in-frame clones, not every one. The sample has more than 1.2 million clones; about 98.5% are singletons. Naive CD4+ cells were CD45RA-selected; the remaining cells were memory. Trimming took 2 bases from V and 8 from J, leaving 19 bases between them. Germline CDR1 SGHDT, CDR2 YYEEEE. The CDR3 covers 15 residues. Sequenced input: naive CD4+ T cells sorted from blood. Described subset: CD45RA+ positively selected. The TCR comes from a man aged 25-45 years in good health. This rearrangement joins TRBV5-6 to TRBJ1-2; D unclear. CDR3 DNA sequence: TGTGCCAGCAGCTTCATTGAGGGTACGATAGAAGGCTACACCTTC. Translation: CASSFIEGTIEGYTF. Using reference TRBV5-6 and TRBJ1-2 for the parts outside the CDR3, the full variable domain is DAGVTQSPTHLIKTRGQQVTLRCSPKSGHDTVSWYQQALGQGPQFIFQYYEEEERQRGNFPDRFSGHQFPNYSSELNVNALLLGDSALYLCASSFIEGTIEGYTFGSGTRLTVV.